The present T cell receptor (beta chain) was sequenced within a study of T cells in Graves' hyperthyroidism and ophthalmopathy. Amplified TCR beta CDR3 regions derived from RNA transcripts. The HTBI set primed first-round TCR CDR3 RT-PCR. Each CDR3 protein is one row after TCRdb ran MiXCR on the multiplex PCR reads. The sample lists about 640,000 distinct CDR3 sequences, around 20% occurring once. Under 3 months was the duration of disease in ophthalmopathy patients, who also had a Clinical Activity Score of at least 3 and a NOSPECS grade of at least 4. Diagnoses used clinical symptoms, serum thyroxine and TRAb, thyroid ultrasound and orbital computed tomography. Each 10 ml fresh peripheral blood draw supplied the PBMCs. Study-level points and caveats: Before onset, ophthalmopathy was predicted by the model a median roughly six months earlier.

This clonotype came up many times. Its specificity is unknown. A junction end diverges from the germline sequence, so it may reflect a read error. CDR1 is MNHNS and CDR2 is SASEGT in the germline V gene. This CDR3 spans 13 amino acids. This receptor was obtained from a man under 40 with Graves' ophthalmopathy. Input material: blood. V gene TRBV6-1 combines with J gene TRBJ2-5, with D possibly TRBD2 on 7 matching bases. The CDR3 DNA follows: TGCCCCCGGGGAGGGACAAACCAAGAGACCCAGTACTTC. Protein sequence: CPRGGTNQETQYF.